What follows describes a single T cell receptor beta chain. The data are from a study of follicular helper T cells after annual influenza vaccination. Time point reported: 2014-2015 season, pre-vaccination. The CDR3 is 16 residues long. Trimming pared 3 bases from V and 0 bases from J, leaving 15 bases between. Germline values: CDR1 MGHRA, CDR2 YSYEKL. The assay was immunoSEQ multiplex PCR, and TCRdb's table has in-frame clones only and misses some. The sample lists about 11,000 clones, 81% seen once, with about 0.91% in the top ten. The V call is TRBV4-1, the J call TRBJ2-7; tentative D call: TRBD1 (5 bases). The material was CXCR5- memory CD4+ T cells sorted from blood, obtained on the day of influenza vaccination. The source is an adult who received the influenza vaccine. CDR3 nucleotides: TGCGCCAGCAGCCAGGGGCCCCGACCAGGCTCCTACGAGCAGTACTTC. Its protein is CASSQGPRPGSYEQYF.